The present entry profiles one T cell receptor beta chain with its context. As yet, its antigen is unknown. These data come from a study of T cell responses to AZD1222 COVID-19 vaccine. Study outcomes and limitations: The study identified only five or six AZD1222 recipients as seropositive at baseline.

Clones were sequenced by immunoSEQ multiplex PCR, and TCRdb holds only the in-frame ones, with some missing. Of 100,000 to 150,000 clones in the sample, about nine tenths were seen once. The V end was cut by 2 bases, the J end by 4 bases, with 10 bases between. Germline-derived CDR1 and CDR2 are SGHRS and YFSETQ. This CDR3 is built from 14 residues. This clonotype was sampled from an adult in good health. The chain has TRBV5-1 and TRBJ2-1; no definite D call. Specimen: peripheral blood, collected on day 0 of AZD1222 vaccination. The CDR3 nucleotides read TGCGCCAGCAGCTTCGGTAACACTTACAATGAGCAGTTCTTC. The encoded protein is CASSFGNTYNEQFF.